These T cell receptor beta chains were read from a single sample in a study of technical replicates of blood from a handful of donors. The method was immunoSEQ multiplex PCR; TCRdb's version includes in-frame clones alone and lacks a portion of them. This sample carries roughly 71,000 clones, about 94% of them seen once, and the ten largest clones take 0.3% to 0.45%. The sequenced sample was T cells isolated from PBMCs. The receptor set was obtained from a human donor in good health. The CDR3 runs from the conserved cysteine through the conserved F or W. Fields, in order: clone size, D gene, CDR3 length, V gene, J gene, CDR3 DNA, CDR3 protein. The D gene is left open where the match is weak. The size entry is marked missing in some rows and otherwise reads once, few, many or a size class.

clone size: NA
D gene: TRBD1
CDR3 length: 14
V gene: TRBV7-2
J gene: TRBJ1-5
CDR3 DNA: TGTGCCAGCAGCGCAAGGACAGGGGGCCAGCCCCAGCATTTT
CDR3 protein: CASSARTGGQPQHF

clone size: NA
D gene: TRBD1
CDR3 length: 14
V gene: TRBV9
J gene: TRBJ1-1
CDR3 DNA: TGTGCCAGCAGCGTAGGAGACAGGGCCACTGAAGCTTTCTTT
CDR3 protein: CASSVGDRATEAFF

clone size: NA
D gene: NA
CDR3 length: 13
V gene: TRBV2
J gene: TRBJ1-5
CDR3 DNA: TGTGCCAGCAGTGAAGAGGAGATCCAGCCCCAGCATTTT
CDR3 protein: CASSEEEIQPQHF

clone size: NA
D gene: NA
CDR3 length: 14
V gene: TRBV6-1
J gene: TRBJ2-3
CDR3 DNA: TGTGCCAGCAGTGAAGCGGGAGCCAAGGATACGCAGTATTTT
CDR3 protein: CASSEAGAKDTQYF

clone size: once
D gene: TRBD1
CDR3 length: 18
V gene: TRBV14
J gene: TRBJ2-5
CDR3 DNA: TGTGCCAGCAAACCTGGACAGGGGGCCTTCCTCAAGAAAGAGACCCAGTACTTC
CDR3 protein: CASKPGQGAFLKKETQYF

clone size: NA
D gene: TRBD2
CDR3 length: 15
V gene: TRBV7-9
J gene: TRBJ2-7
CDR3 DNA: TGTGCCAGCAGCTTGTGGACTAGCGGGAGAGTCGAGCAGTACTTC
CDR3 protein: CASSLWTSGRVEQYF

clone size: once
D gene: TRBD1
CDR3 length: 19
V gene: TRBV28
J gene: TRBJ1-5
CDR3 DNA: TGTGCCATCTCAAGGACCCGGGACAGGGGCAAGAGAAGCAATCAGCCCCAGCATTTT
CDR3 protein: CAISRTRDRGKRSNQPQHF

clone size: NA
D gene: NA
CDR3 length: 13
V gene: TRBV19
J gene: TRBJ1-1
CDR3 DNA: TGTGCCAGTAGTATACAGGGTTCGACTGAAGCTTTCTTT
CDR3 protein: CASSIQGSTEAFF

clone size: NA
D gene: TRBD1
CDR3 length: 15
V gene: TRBV29-1
J gene: TRBJ2-5
CDR3 DNA: TGCAGCGTTGAGCTTCGGGGACAGGGGGCGGTGACCCAGTACTTC
CDR3 protein: CSVELRGQGAVTQYF

clone size: NA
D gene: NA
CDR3 length: 15
V gene: TRBV6-5
J gene: TRBJ2-7
CDR3 DNA: TGTGCCAGCAGTTATGGGGGCAGGTACTCCTACGAGCAGTACTTC
CDR3 protein: CASSYGGRYSYEQYF

clone size: NA
D gene: NA
CDR3 length: 15
V gene: TRBV5-4
J gene: TRBJ2-2
CDR3 DNA: TGTGCCACCTCGGACGGGATCGCGAACACCGGGGAGCTGTTTTTT
CDR3 protein: CATSDGIANTGELFF

clone size: NA
D gene: NA
CDR3 length: 12
V gene: TRBV4-3
J gene: TRBJ2-1
CDR3 DNA: TGCGCCAGCAGCCACGGCGGGGATGAGCAGTTCTTC
CDR3 protein: CASSHGGDEQFF

clone size: NA
D gene: NA
CDR3 length: 13
V gene: TRBV27
J gene: TRBJ1-2
CDR3 DNA: TGTGCCAGCAGTCACAAACAGAACTATGGCTACACCTTC
CDR3 protein: CASSHKQNYGYTF

clone size: once
D gene: NA
CDR3 length: 16
V gene: TRBV28
J gene: TRBJ1-4
CDR3 DNA: TGTGCCAGCAGTTTACTAGGAGAGGGTCTTAATGAAAAACTGTTTTTT
CDR3 protein: CASSLLGEGLNEKLFF

clone size: NA
D gene: TRBD1
CDR3 length: 14
V gene: TRBV6-1
J gene: TRBJ1-2
CDR3 DNA: TGTGCCAGCAGTGAACTGGACAGGGCCTATGGCTACACCTTC
CDR3 protein: CASSELDRAYGYTF

clone size: NA
D gene: NA
CDR3 length: 14
V gene: TRBV6-5
J gene: TRBJ2-2
CDR3 DNA: TGTGCCAGCAGTTATTCCTTGAGGGCCGGGGAGCTGTTTTTT
CDR3 protein: CASSYSLRAGELFF

clone size: NA
D gene: TRBD2
CDR3 length: 16
V gene: TRBV6-6
J gene: TRBJ2-5
CDR3 DNA: TGTGCCAGCAGACGACTACACATAGCGGGAGAAGAGACCCAGTACTTC
CDR3 protein: CASRRLHIAGEETQYF

clone size: NA
D gene: NA
CDR3 length: 13
V gene: TRBV19
J gene: TRBJ2-7
CDR3 DNA: TGTGCCAGTAAGCAGGGGTCCGCCTACGAGCAGTACTTC
CDR3 protein: CASKQGSAYEQYF

clone size: once
D gene: NA
CDR3 length: 14
V gene: TRBV27
J gene: TRBJ2-2
CDR3 DNA: TGTGCCAGCAGTTTACTCAGATTAACCGGGGAGCTGTTTTTT
CDR3 protein: CASSLLRLTGELFF

clone size: NA
D gene: NA
CDR3 length: 12
V gene: TRBV11-3
J gene: TRBJ1-1
CDR3 DNA: TGTGCCAGCAGCTTTGGGAGCACTGAAGCTTTCTTT
CDR3 protein: CASSFGSTEAFF

clone size: NA
D gene: NA
CDR3 length: 15
V gene: TRBV4-3
J gene: TRBJ2-7
CDR3 DNA: TGCGCCAGCAGCCAAGGCTTAGCGGCTACCTACGAGCAGTACTTC
CDR3 protein: CASSQGLAATYEQYF

clone size: NA
D gene: NA
CDR3 length: 15
V gene: TRBV4-1
J gene: TRBJ2-2
CDR3 DNA: TGCGCCAGCAGCGAACCATCGGGGGAAACCGGGGAGCTGTTTTTT
CDR3 protein: CASSEPSGETGELFF

clone size: NA
D gene: TRBD1
CDR3 length: 14
V gene: TRBV29-1
J gene: TRBJ2-7
CDR3 DNA: TGCAGCGCCCGGACCGGGACAGGTTTCGACGAGCAGTACTTC
CDR3 protein: CSARTGTGFDEQYF

clone size: NA
D gene: NA
CDR3 length: 15
V gene: TRBV19
J gene: TRBJ1-1
CDR3 DNA: TGTGCCAGTAGTCCCCAGAGGAGGGGGAACACTGAAGCTTTCTTT
CDR3 protein: CASSPQRRGNTEAFF

clone size: few
D gene: TRBD1
CDR3 length: 12
V gene: TRBV9
J gene: TRBJ1-2
CDR3 DNA: TGTGCCAGCAGCACTAACAGGGGACTCTACACCTTC
CDR3 protein: CASSTNRGLYTF

clone size: NA
D gene: TRBD2
CDR3 length: 16
V gene: TRBV11-2
J gene: TRBJ2-1
CDR3 DNA: TGTGCCAGCAGCTCTCCTGTGGGGCGGGAGCCCCATGAGCAGTTCTTC
CDR3 protein: CASSSPVGREPHEQFF

clone size: once
D gene: NA
CDR3 length: 12
V gene: TRBV29-1
J gene: TRBJ2-1
CDR3 DNA: TGCAGCGTTTACCCGGGAGAGGGTGAGCAGTTCTTC
CDR3 protein: CSVYPGEGEQFF

clone size: NA
D gene: TRBD1
CDR3 length: 14
V gene: TRBV30
J gene: TRBJ2-7
CDR3 DNA: TGTGCCTGGAGTAAAGGACAGGGCGCCCACGAGCAGTACTTC
CDR3 protein: CAWSKGQGAHEQYF

clone size: NA
D gene: NA
CDR3 length: 13
V gene: TRBV7-9
J gene: TRBJ2-1
CDR3 DNA: TGTGCCAGCAGCTTGACTTCCTCCAATGAGCAGTTCTTC
CDR3 protein: CASSLTSSNEQFF

clone size: few
D gene: NA
CDR3 length: 13
V gene: TRBV21-1
J gene: TRBJ1-1
CDR3 DNA: TGTGCCAGCAGCAAAGTGGCGGGGCCGAAAGCTTTCTTT
CDR3 protein: CASSKVAGPKAFF

clone size: NA
D gene: NA
CDR3 length: 15
V gene: TRBV1
J gene: TRBJ2-3
CDR3 DNA: TGCACCAGCAGCCAGGGACGGGAGGACACAGATACGCAGTATTTT
CDR3 protein: CTSSQGREDTDTQYF

clone size: NA
D gene: NA
CDR3 length: 12
V gene: TRBV28
J gene: TRBJ2-7
CDR3 DNA: TGTGCCAGCGGCAGGGGGGCCTACGAGCAGTACTTC
CDR3 protein: CASGRGAYEQYF

clone size: NA
D gene: NA
CDR3 length: 13
V gene: TRBV27
J gene: TRBJ1-2
CDR3 DNA: TGTGCCAGCAGCCGGGGACATTGGGATGGCTACACCTTC
CDR3 protein: CASSRGHWDGYTF

clone size: once
D gene: TRBD2
CDR3 length: 15
V gene: TRBV7-2
J gene: TRBJ2-1
CDR3 DNA: TGTGCCAGCAGCTTAGTTAGCGGGGGGAACAATGAGCAGTTCTTC
CDR3 protein: CASSLVSGGNNEQFF

clone size: NA
D gene: NA
CDR3 length: 15
V gene: TRBV7-8
J gene: TRBJ2-2
CDR3 DNA: TGTGCCAGCAGCTTACCCGGGAGGAACACCGGGGAGCTGTTTTTT
CDR3 protein: CASSLPGRNTGELFF

clone size: NA
D gene: TRBD1
CDR3 length: 15
V gene: TRBV5-8
J gene: TRBJ1-4
CDR3 DNA: TGTGCCAGCAGCTGGGGGGACAGGGAAAATGAAAAACTGTTTTTT
CDR3 protein: CASSWGDRENEKLFF

clone size: NA
D gene: NA
CDR3 length: 11
V gene: TRBV28
J gene: TRBJ1-1
CDR3 DNA: TGTGCCAGCACGTTGAACACTGAAGCTTTCTTT
CDR3 protein: CASTLNTEAFF

clone size: few
D gene: TRBD1
CDR3 length: 15
V gene: TRBV14
J gene: TRBJ1-2
CDR3 DNA: TGTGCCAGCAGCCAATGGGACAGGGATTACAGTGGCTACACCTTC
CDR3 protein: CASSQWDRDYSGYTF

clone size: once
D gene: NA
CDR3 length: 15
V gene: TRBV11-3
J gene: TRBJ2-7
CDR3 DNA: TGTGCCAGCAGCGTGGGGGCGGCCTCTTCCTACGAGCAGTACTTC
CDR3 protein: CASSVGAASSYEQYF

clone size: NA
D gene: NA
CDR3 length: 12
V gene: TRBV19
J gene: TRBJ2-7
CDR3 DNA: TGTGCCAGTAGAACAGACTCCTACGAGCAGTACTTC
CDR3 protein: CASRTDSYEQYF

clone size: NA
D gene: TRBD1
CDR3 length: 15
V gene: TRBV7-9
J gene: TRBJ1-2
CDR3 DNA: TGTGCCAGCAGCTTAGGGGACAGGGTCTGGACTGGCTACACCTTC
CDR3 protein: CASSLGDRVWTGYTF

clone size: NA
D gene: NA
CDR3 length: 14
V gene: TRBV19
J gene: TRBJ1-2
CDR3 DNA: TGTGCCAGTAGTGCCAAAATCTATACTCATGGCTACACCTTC
CDR3 protein: CASSAKIYTHGYTF

clone size: NA
D gene: NA
CDR3 length: 14
V gene: TRBV25-1
J gene: TRBJ1-5
CDR3 DNA: TGTGCCAGCAGTGGACCCAGGGTTGATCAGCCCCAGCATTTT
CDR3 protein: CASSGPRVDQPQHF

clone size: NA
D gene: NA
CDR3 length: 16
V gene: TRBV5-1
J gene: TRBJ2-1
CDR3 DNA: TGCGCCAGCAGCCCCAACCTAGCCAGCTCCTACAATGAGCAGTTCTTC
CDR3 protein: CASSPNLASSYNEQFF

clone size: NA
D gene: TRBD2
CDR3 length: 13
V gene: TRBV29-1
J gene: TRBJ2-7
CDR3 DNA: TGCAGCGTCGGGAGGGGCCGGTTCTACGAGCAGTACTTC
CDR3 protein: CSVGRGRFYEQYF

clone size: NA
D gene: TRBD1
CDR3 length: 14
V gene: TRBV18
J gene: TRBJ2-7
CDR3 DNA: TGTGCCAGCTCACCCGGGACAGGTACCTACGAGCAGTACTTC
CDR3 protein: CASSPGTGTYEQYF

clone size: NA
D gene: NA
CDR3 length: 14
V gene: TRBV30
J gene: TRBJ2-7
CDR3 DNA: TGTGCCTGGAATAACAGACAGAGCTCCTACGAGCAGTACTTC
CDR3 protein: CAWNNRQSSYEQYF

clone size: NA
D gene: NA
CDR3 length: 11
V gene: TRBV29-1
J gene: TRBJ1-4
CDR3 DNA: TGCAGCGTTGAGGGGGGTTTAGGACTGTTTTTT
CDR3 protein: CSVEGGLGLFF

clone size: NA
D gene: TRBD1
CDR3 length: 14
V gene: TRBV10-3
J gene: TRBJ1-1
CDR3 DNA: TGTGCCATCAGTGCTGGGGACAGAAAACCTGAAGCTTTCTTT
CDR3 protein: CAISAGDRKPEAFF

clone size: once
D gene: NA
CDR3 length: 12
V gene: TRBV5-5
J gene: TRBJ1-5
CDR3 DNA: TGTGCCAGCAGCTTGGGATCGGAGCCCCAGCATTTT
CDR3 protein: CASSLGSEPQHF